This entry concerns a single T cell receptor (beta chain). Its antigen is unidentified. These data come from a study of cytomegalovirus exposure and HLA in healthy donors. General study results and limits: The HLA-A and HLA-B alleles of most subjects were reportedly predicted accurately from TCR beta sequences.

The CDR3 length is 16 residues. The PCR had 60 Vbeta and 13 Jbeta primers. Original handling: About 9.9 million shared chains were among 80 million or so unique TCR beta chains counted in a later analysis. Generated by immunoSEQ multiplex PCR, the TCRdb table keeps only in-frame clones and is missing some. From that table come the V and J calls and clone size; the DNA was used to work out D and trimming. Its table lists 130,000 or so clones. Donors sampled were nominally healthy, though unrecorded immune exposures were likely. Sample: PBMCs. The clonotype was recovered from a man younger than 35 in good health and CMV-seronegative. The genes are TRBV7-5 and TRBJ1-2; TRBD1, the table's D call, lacks a check against the DNA. TRBV7-5 is a pseudogene locus. CDR3 nucleotides: TGTGTCAGAAGCATCCGGGACAGCCCTACTAACTATGGCTACACCTTC. Amino acid sequence: CVRSIRDSPTNYGYTF.